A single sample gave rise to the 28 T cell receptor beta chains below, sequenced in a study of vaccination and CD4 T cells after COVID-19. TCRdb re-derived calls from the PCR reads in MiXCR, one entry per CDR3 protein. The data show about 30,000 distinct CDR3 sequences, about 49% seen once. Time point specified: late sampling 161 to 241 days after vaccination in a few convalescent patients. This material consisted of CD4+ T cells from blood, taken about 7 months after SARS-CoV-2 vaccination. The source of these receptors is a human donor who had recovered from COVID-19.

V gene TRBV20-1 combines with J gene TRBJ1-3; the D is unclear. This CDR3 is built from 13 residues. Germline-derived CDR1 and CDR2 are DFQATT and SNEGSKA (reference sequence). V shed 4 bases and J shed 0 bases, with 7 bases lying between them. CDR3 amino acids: CSAKDFSGNTIYF. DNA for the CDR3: TGCAGTGCTAAAGATTTCTCTGGAAACACCATATATTTT.

CDR3 protein: CASSEGGDGDTQYF. For the CDR3, the DNA is TGTGCCAGCAGTGAAGGCGGGGACGGGGATACGCAGTATTTT. The chain is built from TRBV6-4 and TRBJ2-3; TRBD2 might be the D (6 bases). The V end was cut by 3 bases, the J end by 6 bases, with 13 bases between. The germline CDR1 and CDR2 sequences are MRHNA and SNTAGT. This CDR3 spans 14 amino acids.

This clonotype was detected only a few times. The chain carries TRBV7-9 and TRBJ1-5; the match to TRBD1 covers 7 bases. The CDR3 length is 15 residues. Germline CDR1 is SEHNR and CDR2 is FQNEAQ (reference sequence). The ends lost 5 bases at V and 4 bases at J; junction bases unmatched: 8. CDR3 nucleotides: TGTGCCAGCAGCCGGATCGGGACAGTTAATCAGCCCCAGCATTTT. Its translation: CASSRIGTVNQPQHF.

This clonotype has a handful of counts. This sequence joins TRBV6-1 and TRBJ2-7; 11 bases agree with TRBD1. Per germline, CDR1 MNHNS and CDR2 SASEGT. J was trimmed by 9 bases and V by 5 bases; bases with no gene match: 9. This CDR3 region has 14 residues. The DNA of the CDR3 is TGTGCCAGCAGTAACCGGGACAGGGGGGTCCCGCAGTACTTC. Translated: CASSNRDRGVPQYF.

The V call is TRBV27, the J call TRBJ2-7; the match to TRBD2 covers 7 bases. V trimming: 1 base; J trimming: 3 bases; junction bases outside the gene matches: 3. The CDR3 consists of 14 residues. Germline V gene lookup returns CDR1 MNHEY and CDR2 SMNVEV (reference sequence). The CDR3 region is CASSLWRENYEQYF. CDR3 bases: TGTGCCAGCAGTTTATGGCGGGAGAACTACGAGCAGTACTTC.

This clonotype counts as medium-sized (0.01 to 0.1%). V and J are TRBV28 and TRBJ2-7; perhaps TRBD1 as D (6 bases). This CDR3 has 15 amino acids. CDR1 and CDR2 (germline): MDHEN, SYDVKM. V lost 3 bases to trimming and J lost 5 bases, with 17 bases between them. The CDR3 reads CASSFLRTVVDEQYF. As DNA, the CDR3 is TGTGCCAGCAGTTTCCTCCGGACAGTCGTGGACGAGCAGTACTTC. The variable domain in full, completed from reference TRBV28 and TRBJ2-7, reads DVKVTQSSRYLVKRTGEKVFLECVQDMDHENMFWYRQDPGLGLRLIYFSYDVKMKEKGDIPEGYSVSREKKERFSLILESASTNQTSMYLCASSFLRTVVDEQYFGPGTRLTVT.

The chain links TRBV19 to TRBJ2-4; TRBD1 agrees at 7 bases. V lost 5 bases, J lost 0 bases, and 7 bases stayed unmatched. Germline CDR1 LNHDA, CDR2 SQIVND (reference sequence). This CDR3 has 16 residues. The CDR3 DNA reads TGTGCCAGTAGTGAGGGACAGAGGCTAGCCAAAAACATTCAGTACTTC. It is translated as CASSEGQRLAKNIQYF.

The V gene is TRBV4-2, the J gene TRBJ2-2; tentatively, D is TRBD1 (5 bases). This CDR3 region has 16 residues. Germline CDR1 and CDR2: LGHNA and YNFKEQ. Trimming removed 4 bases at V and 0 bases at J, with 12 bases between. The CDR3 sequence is CASSPQDITNTGELFF. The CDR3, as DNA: TGTGCCAGCAGCCCACAGGACATAACGAACACCGGGGAGCTGTTTTTT.

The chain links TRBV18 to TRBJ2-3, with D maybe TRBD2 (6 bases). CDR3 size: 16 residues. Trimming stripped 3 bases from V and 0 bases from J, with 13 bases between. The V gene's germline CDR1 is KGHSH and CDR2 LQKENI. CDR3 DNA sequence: TGTGCCAGCTCACCGGTAGGAGGGCCTAGCACAGATACGCAGTATTTT. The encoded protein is CASSPVGGPSTDTQYF. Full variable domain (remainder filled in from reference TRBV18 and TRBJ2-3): NAGVMQNPRHLVRRRGQEARLRCSPMKGHSHVYWYRQLPEEGLKFMVYLQKENIIDESGMPKERFSAEFPKEGPSILRIQQVVRGDSAAYFCASSPVGGPSTDTQYFGPGTRLTVL.

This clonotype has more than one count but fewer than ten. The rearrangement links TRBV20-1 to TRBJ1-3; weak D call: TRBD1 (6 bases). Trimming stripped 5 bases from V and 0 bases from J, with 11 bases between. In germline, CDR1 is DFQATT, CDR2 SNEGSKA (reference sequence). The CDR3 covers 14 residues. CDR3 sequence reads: CSAPGQNSGNTIYF. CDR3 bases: TGCAGTGCTCCAGGACAGAACTCTGGAAACACCATATATTTT.

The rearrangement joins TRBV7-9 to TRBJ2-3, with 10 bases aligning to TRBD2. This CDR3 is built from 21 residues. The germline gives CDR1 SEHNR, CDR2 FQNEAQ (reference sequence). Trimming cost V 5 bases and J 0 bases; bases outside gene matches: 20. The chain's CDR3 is CASSQRGRLAGVALSTDTQYF. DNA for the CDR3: TGTGCCAGCAGCCAGCGGGGGAGGCTAGCGGGAGTGGCGCTGAGCACAGATACGCAGTATTTT.

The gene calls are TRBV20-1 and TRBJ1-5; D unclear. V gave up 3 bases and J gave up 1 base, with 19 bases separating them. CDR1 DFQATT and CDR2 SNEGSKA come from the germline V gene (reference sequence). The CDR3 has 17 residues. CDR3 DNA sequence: TGCAGTGCTAGCTCGGCAGACGTTGTCATAAGCAATCAGCCCCAGCATTTT. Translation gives CSASSADVVISNQPQHF.

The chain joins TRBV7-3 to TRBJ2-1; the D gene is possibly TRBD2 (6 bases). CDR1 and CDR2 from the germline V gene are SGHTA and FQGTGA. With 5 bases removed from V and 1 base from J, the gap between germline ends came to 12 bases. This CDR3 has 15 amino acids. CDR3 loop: CASSRDFSSYNEQFF. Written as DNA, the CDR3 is TGTGCCAGCAGCCGGGACTTTTCTTCCTACAATGAGCAGTTCTTC.

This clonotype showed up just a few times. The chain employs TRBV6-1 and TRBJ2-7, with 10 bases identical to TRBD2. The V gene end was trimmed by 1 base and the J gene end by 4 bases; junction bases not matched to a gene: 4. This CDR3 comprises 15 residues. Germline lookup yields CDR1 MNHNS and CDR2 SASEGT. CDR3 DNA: TGTGCCAGCAGTGAAGGGGCTAGCGGGAGTTACGAGCAGTACTTC. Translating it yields CASSEGASGSYEQYF.

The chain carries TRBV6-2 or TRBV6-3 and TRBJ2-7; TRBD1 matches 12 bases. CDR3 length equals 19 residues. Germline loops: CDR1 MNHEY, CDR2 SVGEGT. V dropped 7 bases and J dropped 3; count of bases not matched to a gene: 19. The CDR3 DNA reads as TGTGCCAGCACCACTACAAAACCCCACCGGGACAGGGGGCTCTACGAGCAGTACTTC. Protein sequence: CASTTTKPHRDRGLYEQYF.

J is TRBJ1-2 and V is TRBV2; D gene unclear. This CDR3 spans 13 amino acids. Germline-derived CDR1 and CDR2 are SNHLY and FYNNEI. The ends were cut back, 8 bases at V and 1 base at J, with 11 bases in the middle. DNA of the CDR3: TGTGCCAGCGGAGGTAAAGTTAACTATGGCTACACCTTC. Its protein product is CASGGKVNYGYTF.

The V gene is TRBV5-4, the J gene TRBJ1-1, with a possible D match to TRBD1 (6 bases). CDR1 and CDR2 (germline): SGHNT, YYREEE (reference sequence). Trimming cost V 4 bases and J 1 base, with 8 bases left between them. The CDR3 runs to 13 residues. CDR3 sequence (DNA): TGTGCCAGCAGCGTGGACAGGAACACTGAAGCTTTCTTT. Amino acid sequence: CASSVDRNTEAFF.

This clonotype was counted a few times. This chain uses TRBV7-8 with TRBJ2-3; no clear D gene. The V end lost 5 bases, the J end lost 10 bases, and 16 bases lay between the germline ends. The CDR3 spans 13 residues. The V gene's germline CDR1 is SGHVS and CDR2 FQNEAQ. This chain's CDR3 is CASSPLDPTAQYF. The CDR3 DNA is TGTGCCAGCAGCCCCCTCGATCCGACGGCGCAGTATTTT. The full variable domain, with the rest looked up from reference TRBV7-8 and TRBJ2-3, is GAGVSQSPRYKVAKRGQDVALRCDPISGHVSLFWYQQALGQGPEFLTYFQNEAQLDKSGLPSDRFFAERPEGSVSTLKIQRTQQEDSAVYLCASSPLDPTAQYFGPGTRLTVL.

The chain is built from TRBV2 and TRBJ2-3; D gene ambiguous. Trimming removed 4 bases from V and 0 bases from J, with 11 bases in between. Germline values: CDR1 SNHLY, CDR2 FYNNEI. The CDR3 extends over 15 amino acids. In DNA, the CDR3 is TGTGCCAGCAGTGCGGGTACCCTAAGCACAGATACGCAGTATTTT. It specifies CASSAGTLSTDTQYF.

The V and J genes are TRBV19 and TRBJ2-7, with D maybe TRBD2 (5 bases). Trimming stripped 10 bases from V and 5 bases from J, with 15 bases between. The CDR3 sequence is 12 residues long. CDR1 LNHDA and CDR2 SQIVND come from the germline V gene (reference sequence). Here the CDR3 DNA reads TGTGCCACCCAGGACGGGGTTGACGAGCAGTACTTC. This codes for CATQDGVDEQYF.

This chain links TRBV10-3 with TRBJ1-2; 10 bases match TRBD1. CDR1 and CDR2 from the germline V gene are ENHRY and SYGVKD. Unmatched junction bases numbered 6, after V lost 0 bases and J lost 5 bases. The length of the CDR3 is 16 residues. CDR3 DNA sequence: TGTGCCATCAGTGAGTCGACAGGGGGCGCAAATTATGGCTACACCTTC. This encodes CAISESTGGANYGYTF.

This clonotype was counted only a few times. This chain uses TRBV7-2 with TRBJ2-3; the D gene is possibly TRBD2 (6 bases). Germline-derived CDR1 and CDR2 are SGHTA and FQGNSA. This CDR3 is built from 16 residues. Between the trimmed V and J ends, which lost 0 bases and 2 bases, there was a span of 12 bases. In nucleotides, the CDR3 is TGTGCCAGCAGCTTAGCGACGGCGGGACCCACAGATACGCAGTATTTT. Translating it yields CASSLATAGPTDTQYF.

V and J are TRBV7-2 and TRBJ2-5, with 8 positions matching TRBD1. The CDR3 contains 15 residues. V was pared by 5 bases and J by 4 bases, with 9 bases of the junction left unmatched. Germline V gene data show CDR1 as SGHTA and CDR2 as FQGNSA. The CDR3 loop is CASSRDRGRRETQYF. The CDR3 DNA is TGTGCCAGCAGCCGAGACAGGGGTAGACGAGAGACCCAGTACTTC.

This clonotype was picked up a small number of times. The CDR3 DNA follows: TGCAGTGCCTTAGGACAGGACGCGAACACTGAAGCTTTCTTT. Translation gives CSALGQDANTEAFF. The chain employs TRBV20-1 and TRBJ1-1, with 7 bases matching TRBD1. This CDR3 comprises 14 residues. Germline V lookup: CDR1 DFQATT, CDR2 SNEGSKA (reference sequence). The V gene end was trimmed by 6 bases and the J gene end by 1 base; junction bases not matched to a gene: 8.

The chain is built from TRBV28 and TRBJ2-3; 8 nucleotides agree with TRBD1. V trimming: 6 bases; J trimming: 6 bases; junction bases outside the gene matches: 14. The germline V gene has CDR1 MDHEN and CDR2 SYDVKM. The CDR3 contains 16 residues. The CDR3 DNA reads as TGTGCCAGCAGCCCAGGGTTCCAGGGGGCTTGGGATACGCAGTATTTT. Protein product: CASSPGFQGAWDTQYF.

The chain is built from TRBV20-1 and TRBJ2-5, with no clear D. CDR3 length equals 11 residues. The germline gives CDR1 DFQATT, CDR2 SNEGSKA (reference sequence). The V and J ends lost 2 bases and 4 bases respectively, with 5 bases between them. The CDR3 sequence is CSARWGETQYF. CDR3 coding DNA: TGCAGTGCTAGATGGGGAGAGACCCAGTACTTC.

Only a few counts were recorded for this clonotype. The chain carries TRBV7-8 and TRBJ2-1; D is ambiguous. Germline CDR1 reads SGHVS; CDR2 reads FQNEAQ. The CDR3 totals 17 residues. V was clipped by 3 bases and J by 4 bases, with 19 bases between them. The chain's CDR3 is CASSFTHSANQYNEQFF. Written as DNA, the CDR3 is TGTGCCAGCAGCTTTACACACTCAGCGAACCAGTACAATGAGCAGTTCTTC.

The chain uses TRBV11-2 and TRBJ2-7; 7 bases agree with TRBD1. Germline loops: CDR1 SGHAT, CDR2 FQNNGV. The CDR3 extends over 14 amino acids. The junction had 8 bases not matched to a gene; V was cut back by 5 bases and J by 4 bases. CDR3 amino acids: CASSPGQVSYEQYF. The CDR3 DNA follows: TGTGCCAGCAGCCCAGGACAGGTTAGTTACGAGCAGTACTTC.